This T cell receptor (beta chain) was recorded in a study of pediatric ulcerative colitis. Trimming stripped 5 bases from V and 2 bases from J, with 12 bases between. Germline CDR1 reads LNHNV; CDR2 reads YYDKDF (reference sequence). This CDR3 contains 14 residues. Sequencing used immunoSEQ multiplex PCR; TCRdb keeps in-frame clones, though not all of them. The data show roughly 23,000 clones, with over 60% seen just once and around 15% held by the top ten. Rectal tissue came from one to two pinch biopsies taken at colonoscopy. The chain employs TRBV15 and TRBJ1-2; TRBD1 might be the D (5 bases). The sequenced sample consisted of gut tissue. This TCR was recovered from a boy aged 10-17 years with severe ulcerative colitis. As DNA, the CDR3 is TGTGCCACCAGCCAGGGACCGCTAAACTATGGCTACACCTTC. Translated: CATSQGPLNYGYTF.